These 3 T cell receptor beta chains were sequenced from one sample in a study of CD8 T cells in ankylosing spondylitis. TCRdb called the 5' RACE reads again in MiXCR, with one record for every CDR3 protein. The table records 340,000 or so distinct CDR3 sequences, around 15% of them present only once. Sequencing was performed on blood, either unsorted or a sorted T cell fraction (not recorded which). The receptors stem from a male donor with ankylosing spondylitis or in good health (not recorded which).

Written as DNA, the CDR3 is TGTGCCAGCAACGAGGGGTATGGCTACACCTTC. Protein sequence: CASNEGYGYTF. This chain connects TRBV6-2 or TRBV6-3 to TRBJ1-2, with a possible D match to TRBD1 (5 bases). The CDR3 sequence is 11 residues long. The germline V gene encodes CDR1 MNHEY and CDR2 SVGEGT. The V end was cut by 7 bases, the J end by 5 bases, with 8 bases between.

The V and J genes are TRBV6-5 and TRBJ1-3, with D tentatively TRBD1 (5 bases). Germline-derived CDR1 and CDR2 are MNHEY and SVGAGI. CDR3 length equals 13 residues. Trimming took off 8 bases at V and 3 bases at J, with 11 bases between the two ends. The CDR3 sequence: CASARGSGNTIYF. The CDR3 bases are TGTGCCAGCGCCCGGGGGAGTGGAAACACCATATATTTT.

This chain connects TRBV4-2 to TRBJ2-2; either TRBD1 or TRBD2 may fit D (5 bases each). This CDR3 has 14 residues. The germline gives CDR1 LGHNA, CDR2 YNFKEQ. V was pared by 1 base and J by 7 bases, with 10 bases between. The CDR3 nucleotides read TGTGCCAGCAGCCAAGTGGGGGAAGGCGGGGAGCTGTTTTTT. The encoded protein is CASSQVGEGGELFF.